The TCR beta chain under discussion was sequenced for a study of response to subunit inactivated influenza vaccine. TCRdb re-called the RT-PCR reads with MiXCR, one entry per CDR3 protein. The table includes fewer than 550,000 distinct CDR3 sequences, around 25% detected once. Germline lookup yields CDR1 MNHEY and CDR2 SVGEGT. This CDR3 spans 14 amino acids. V shed 5 bases and J 4 bases; nucleotides not matched to a gene: 3. The receptor's source is a man between 50 and 59 years old who received an inactivated influenza vaccine. This chain links TRBV6-2 or TRBV6-3 with TRBJ2-2; 8 nucleotides agree with TRBD1. Sequenced here: CD4+ T cells sorted from PBMCs, sampled more than 4 days after vaccination. The CDR3 nucleotides are TGTGCCAGCAGTCGGACAGGGACCACCGGGGAGCTGTTTTTT. Translating gives CASSRTGTTGELFF.